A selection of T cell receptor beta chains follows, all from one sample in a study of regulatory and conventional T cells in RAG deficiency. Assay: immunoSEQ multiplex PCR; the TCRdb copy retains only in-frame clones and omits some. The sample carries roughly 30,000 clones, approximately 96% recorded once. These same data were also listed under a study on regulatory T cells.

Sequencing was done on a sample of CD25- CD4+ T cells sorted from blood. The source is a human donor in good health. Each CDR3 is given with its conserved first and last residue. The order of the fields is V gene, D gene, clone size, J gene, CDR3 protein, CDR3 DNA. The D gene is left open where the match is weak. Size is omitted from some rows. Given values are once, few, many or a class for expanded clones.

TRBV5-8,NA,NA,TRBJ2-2,CASSLAQKANTGELFF,TGTGCCAGCAGCTTAGCGCAAAAAGCGAACACCGGGGAGCTGTTTTTT
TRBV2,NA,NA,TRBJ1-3,CASSEEAGSGNTIYF,TGTGCCAGCAGTGAAGAGGCAGGGTCTGGAAACACCATATATTTT
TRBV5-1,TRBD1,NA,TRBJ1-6,CASSSTGGGNSPLHF,TGCGCCAGCAGCTCGACAGGGGGCGGCAATTCACCCCTCCACTTT
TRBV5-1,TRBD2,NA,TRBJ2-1,CASSLERGDHNEQFF,TGCGCCAGCAGCTTGGAGCGGGGGGACCACAATGAGCAGTTCTTC
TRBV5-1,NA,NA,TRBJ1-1,CASSLEGGGSEAFF,TGCGCCAGCAGCTTGGAAGGGGGTGGGTCTGAAGCTTTCTTT
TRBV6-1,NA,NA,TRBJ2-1,CASIRVGQRDEQFF,TGTGCCAGCATCCGGGTGGGGCAGCGCGATGAGCAGTTCTTC
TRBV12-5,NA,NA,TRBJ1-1,CASGHIAFGNYEAFF,TGTGCTAGTGGCCATATCGCTTTCGGGAATTATGAAGCTTTCTTT
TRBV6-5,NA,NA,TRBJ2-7,CASSYVDKTYEQYF,TGTGCCAGCAGTTACGTCGACAAGACCTACGAGCAGTACTTC
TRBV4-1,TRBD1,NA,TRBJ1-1,CASSQGGTGGWVYTEAFF,TGCGCCAGCAGCCAAGGTGGGACAGGGGGCTGGGTGTACACTGAAGCTTTCTTT
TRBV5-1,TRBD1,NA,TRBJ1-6,CASSLATGANSPLHF,TGCGCCAGCAGCTTGGCCACAGGGGCGAATTCACCCCTCCACTTT
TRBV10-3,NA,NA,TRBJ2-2,CAISEEGLTSGELFF,TGTGCCATCAGTGAGGAGGGCCTCACCAGCGGGGAGCTGTTTTTT
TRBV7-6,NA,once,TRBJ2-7,CASSLIVGASSYEQYF,TGTGCCAGCAGCTTAATCGTTGGAGCGAGCTCCTACGAGCAGTACTTC
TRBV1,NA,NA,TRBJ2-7,CTSSQDFPPGQGEPRSRLEQYF,TGCACCAGCAGCCAAGATTTTCCTCCGGGACAGGGGGAGCCTAGAAGCCGTCTCGAGCAGTACTTC
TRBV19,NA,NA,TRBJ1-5,CASRDGGLASNQPQHF,TGTGCCAGTAGAGACGGGGGGCTGGCTAGCAATCAGCCCCAGCATTTT
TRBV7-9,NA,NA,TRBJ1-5,CASSPGWNQPQHF,TGTGCCAGCAGCCCAGGATGGAATCAGCCCCAGCATTTT
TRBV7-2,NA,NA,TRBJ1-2,CASSLEPPRGEGYTF,TGTGCCAGCAGCCTGGAACCCCCTCGAGGTGAAGGCTACACCTTC
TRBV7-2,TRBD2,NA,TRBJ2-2,CASSLVPPSGGAGELFF,TGTGCCAGCAGCTTAGTCCCTCCTAGCGGGGGAGCCGGGGAGCTGTTTTTT
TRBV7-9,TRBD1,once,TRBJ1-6,CASSRDSSYNSPLHF,TGTGCCAGCAGCCGGGACAGCTCCTATAATTCCCCCCTCCACTTT
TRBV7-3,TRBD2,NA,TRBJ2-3,CASSPGGLAGGQDTQYF,TGTGCCAGCAGCCCAGGTGGGCTAGCGGGAGGCCAAGATACGCAGTATTTT
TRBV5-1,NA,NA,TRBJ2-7,CASSSTTDSYEQYF,TGCGCCAGCAGCTCCACGACAGACTCCTACGAGCAGTACTTC